What follows are 2 T cell receptor beta chains derived from one specimen sequenced in a study of T cell responses to AZD1222 COVID-19 vaccine. Method: immunoSEQ multiplex PCR; TCRdb's copy keeps in-frame clones and lacks some. This table has about 90,000 clones, about 93% appearing once. The sample in question was peripheral blood, obtained on day 0 of MenACWY control vaccination. The receptors stem from an adult in good health.

The chain couples TRBV6-5 to TRBJ2-7; D is unclear. Trimming removed 6 bases at V and 6 bases at J, with 18 bases between. The CDR3 runs 14 residues. The germline gives CDR1 MNHEY, CDR2 SVGAGI. The CDR3 coding sequence is TGTGCCAGCAGCGCCTCCCGGTTGGGTTCCGAGCAGTACTTC. Residues: CASSASRLGSEQYF.

The chain links TRBV6-5 to TRBJ2-7; D not resolved. The CDR3 length is 13 residues. Germline V gives CDR1 MNHEY, CDR2 SVGAGI. V lost 11 bases, J lost 3 bases, and 17 bases lay in between. CDR3 sequence (DNA): TGTGCCTGCGGCGGCGGTACTCTCTACGAGCAGTACTTC. The encoded protein is CACGGGTLYEQYF.